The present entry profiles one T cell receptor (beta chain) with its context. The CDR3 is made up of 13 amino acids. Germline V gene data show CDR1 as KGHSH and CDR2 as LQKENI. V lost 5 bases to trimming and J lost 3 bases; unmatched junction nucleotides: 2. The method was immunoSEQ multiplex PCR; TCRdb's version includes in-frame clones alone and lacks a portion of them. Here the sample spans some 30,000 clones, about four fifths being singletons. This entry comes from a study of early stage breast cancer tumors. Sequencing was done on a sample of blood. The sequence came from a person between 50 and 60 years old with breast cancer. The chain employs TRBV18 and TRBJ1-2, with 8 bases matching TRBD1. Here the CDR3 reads CASSSQGDYGYTF. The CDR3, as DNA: TGTGCCAGCTCATCACAGGGGGACTATGGCTACACCTTC.